Sequencing of this T cell receptor (beta chain) was carried out in a study of T cells expressing NK-cell markers. On the study more broadly: With respect to HCMV, most of the eight sequenced donors were seropositive, and one was seronegative.

TCRdb re-called the 5' RACE reads; one entry per CDR3 protein, DNA not given. This sample's table reports some 140,000 distinct CDR3 sequences. The germline V gene encodes CDR1 SGHAT and CDR2 FQNNGV. This CDR3 is 13 amino acids long. This chain joins TRBV11-2 and TRBJ2-1; TCRdb gives TRBD1 as the D gene, but with no DNA this cannot be confirmed. The receptor was isolated from a woman aged 45-65 years in good health. Specimen: blood T cells: a sorted CD56 or NKG2C T cell subset, CD4+ or CD8+ T cells, or bulk PBMC T cells (not recorded which). CDR3 sequence reads: CASRMGGYNEQFF. The full variable domain, with the rest looked up from reference TRBV11-2 and TRBJ2-1, is EAGVAQSPRYKIIEKRQSVAFWCNPISGHATLYWYQQILGQGPKLLIQFQNNGVVDDSQLPKDRFSAERLKGVDSTLKIQPAKLEDSAVYLCASRMGGYNEQFFGPGTRLTVL.